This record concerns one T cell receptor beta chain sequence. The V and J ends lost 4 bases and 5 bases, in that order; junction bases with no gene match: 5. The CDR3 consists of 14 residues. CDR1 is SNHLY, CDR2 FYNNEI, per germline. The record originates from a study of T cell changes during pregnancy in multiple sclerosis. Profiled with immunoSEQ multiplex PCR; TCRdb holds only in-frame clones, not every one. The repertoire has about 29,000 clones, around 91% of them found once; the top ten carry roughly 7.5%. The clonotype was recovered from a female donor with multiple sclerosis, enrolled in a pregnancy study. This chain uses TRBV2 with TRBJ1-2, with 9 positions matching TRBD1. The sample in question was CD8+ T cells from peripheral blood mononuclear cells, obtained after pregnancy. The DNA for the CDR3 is TGTGCCAGCAGTGGGGGACAGGGTGGATATGGCTACACCTTC. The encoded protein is CASSGGQGGYGYTF.